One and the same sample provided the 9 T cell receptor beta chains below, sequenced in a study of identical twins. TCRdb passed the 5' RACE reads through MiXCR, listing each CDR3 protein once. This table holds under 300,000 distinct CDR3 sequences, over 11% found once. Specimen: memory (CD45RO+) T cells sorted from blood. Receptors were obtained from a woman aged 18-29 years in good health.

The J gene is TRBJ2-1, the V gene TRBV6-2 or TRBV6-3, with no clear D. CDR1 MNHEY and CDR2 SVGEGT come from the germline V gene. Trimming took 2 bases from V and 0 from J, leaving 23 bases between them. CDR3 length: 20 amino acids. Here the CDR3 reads CASSYTPGSSTTSSYNEQFF. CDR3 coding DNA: TGTGCCAGCAGTTACACGCCGGGCTCCTCCACCACCAGCTCCTACAATGAGCAGTTCTTC.

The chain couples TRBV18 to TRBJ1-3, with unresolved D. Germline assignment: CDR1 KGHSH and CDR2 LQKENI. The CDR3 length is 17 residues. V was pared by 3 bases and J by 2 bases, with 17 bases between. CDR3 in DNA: TGTGCCAGCTCACCGGTAAGGGCACGTCCCGCTGGAAACACCATATATTTT. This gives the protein CASSPVRARPAGNTIYF.

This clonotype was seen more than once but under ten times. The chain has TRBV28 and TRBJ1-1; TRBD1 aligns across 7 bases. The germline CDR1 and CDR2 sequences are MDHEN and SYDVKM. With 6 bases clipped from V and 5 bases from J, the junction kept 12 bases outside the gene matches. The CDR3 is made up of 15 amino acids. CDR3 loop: CASRPFSGGRTEAFF. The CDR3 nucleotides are TGTGCCAGCAGACCTTTCTCAGGGGGGAGGACTGAAGCTTTCTTT.

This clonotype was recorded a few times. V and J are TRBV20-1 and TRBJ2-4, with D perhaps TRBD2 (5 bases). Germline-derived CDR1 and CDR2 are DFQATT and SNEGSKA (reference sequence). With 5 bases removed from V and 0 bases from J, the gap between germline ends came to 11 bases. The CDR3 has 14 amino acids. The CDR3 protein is CSAWTPLAKNIQYF. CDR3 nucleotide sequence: TGCAGTGCTTGGACTCCTCTAGCCAAAAACATTCAGTACTTC.

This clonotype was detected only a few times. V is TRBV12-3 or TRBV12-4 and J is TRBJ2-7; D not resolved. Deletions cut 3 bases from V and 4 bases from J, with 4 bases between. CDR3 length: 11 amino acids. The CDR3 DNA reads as TGTGCCAGCAGTTTTTTATACGAGCAGTACTTC. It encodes CASSFLYEQYF.

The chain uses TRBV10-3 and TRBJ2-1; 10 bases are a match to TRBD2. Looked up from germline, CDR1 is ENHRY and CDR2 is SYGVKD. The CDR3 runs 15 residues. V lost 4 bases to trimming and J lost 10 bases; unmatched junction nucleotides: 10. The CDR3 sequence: CAISGGTSARGEQFF. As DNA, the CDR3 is TGTGCCATCAGTGGGGGGACTAGCGCCCGGGGGGAGCAGTTCTTC.

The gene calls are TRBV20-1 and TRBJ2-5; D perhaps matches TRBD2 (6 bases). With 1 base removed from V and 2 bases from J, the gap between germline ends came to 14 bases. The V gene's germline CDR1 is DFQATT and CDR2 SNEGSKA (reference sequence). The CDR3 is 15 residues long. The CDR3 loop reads CSARALASFQETQYF. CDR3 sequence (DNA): TGCAGTGCTAGAGCCCTAGCGTCCTTTCAAGAGACCCAGTACTTC.

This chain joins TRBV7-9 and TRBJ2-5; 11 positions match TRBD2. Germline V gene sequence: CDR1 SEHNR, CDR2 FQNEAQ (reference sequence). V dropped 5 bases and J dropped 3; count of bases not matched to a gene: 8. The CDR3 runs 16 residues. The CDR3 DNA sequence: TGTGCCAGCAGCCGGTTTTCGGGACTAGCGGAAGAGACCCAGTACTTC. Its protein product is CASSRFSGLAEETQYF.

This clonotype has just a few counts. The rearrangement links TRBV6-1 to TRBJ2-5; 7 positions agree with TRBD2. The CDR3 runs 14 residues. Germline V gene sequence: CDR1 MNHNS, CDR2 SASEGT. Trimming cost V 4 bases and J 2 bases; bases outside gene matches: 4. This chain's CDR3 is CASSGWGGQETQYF. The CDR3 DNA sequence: TGTGCCAGCAGTGGTTGGGGGGGACAAGAGACCCAGTACTTC.